This T cell receptor (beta chain) is from a study of cytomegalovirus exposure and HLA in healthy donors. Regarding the study as a whole: According to the study, roughly 160 TCR beta chains were cytomegalovirus-associated.

A few counts support this clone. Its antigen remains unidentified. Method: immunoSEQ multiplex PCR; TCRdb's copy keeps in-frame clones and lacks some. Of 200,000 or so clones detected, around nine tenths appear once; the ten largest clones hold just under 3%. Trimming removed 2 bases from V and 3 bases from J; junction bases left unmatched: 7. Looked up from germline, CDR1 is MNHNS and CDR2 is SASEGT. The CDR3 covers 16 residues. Material: PBMCs. The clonotype was recovered from a woman between 18 and 30 years old in good health and CMV-seronegative. The chain has TRBV6-1 and TRBJ2-4; 7 nucleotides align to TRBD1. The CDR3 region is CASSEFRGLVKNIQYF. The CDR3 DNA is TGTGCCAGCAGTGAATTTAGGGGGCTAGTCAAAAACATTCAGTACTTC.